This TCR beta chain is drawn from a study of T cell repertoires in cytomegalovirus infection. Whole-study context: It was the public TCR beta signatures that indicated both CMV infection and matching HLA type. Study findings and constraints: HLA-C-restricted CMV clonotypes gave the most frequent clonotype in two of eight donors. CMV carriers with the relevant HLA were identified by cumulative public TCR beta family frequency.

TCRdb used MiXCR to reprocess the reads, holding one entry per CDR3 protein. The sample shows roughly 230,000 distinct CDR3 sequences, 6% to 8% of them seen only once. This clonotype was seen repeatedly, ten times or more. The antigen is not known. Looked up from germline, CDR1 is SGHNT and CDR2 is YENEEA. Trimming took 3 bases from V and 7 from J; bases not matched to a gene: 2. The CDR3 extends over 13 amino acids. Sequencing was done on a sample of PBMCs. The clonotype was recovered from a human donor in good health (CMV status not recorded). Some clones in this sample may be carry-over from other donors' samples. This chain uses TRBV11-3 with TRBJ2-2, with TRBD2 matching 7 bases. CDR3 sequence: CASSLGGIGELFF. The CDR3 DNA reads TGTGCCAGCAGCTTGGGGGGGATCGGGGAGCTGTTTTTT.